This T cell receptor (beta chain) was sequenced in a study of cytomegalovirus exposure and HLA in healthy donors. Study at large: Tens of millions of unique TCR sequences came from HLA-typed donors in an early release. Study-level results: The productive fraction for most TCR beta V segments was about 90% or about 30% in an earlier analysis. Rare TCR sequences dominated, though some public TCRs recurred in many donors.

As concerns this clone: Its specificity is not known.

The PCR had 60 Vbeta and 13 Jbeta primers. Some clones are missing from TCRdb's copy, which holds only in-frame ones; the method was immunoSEQ multiplex PCR. The sample includes 150,000 to 190,000 clones, about 80% seen only once; the top ten take under 8%. With 3 bases removed from V and 3 bases from J, the gap between germline ends came to 9 bases. The CDR3 has 13 residues. The germline gives CDR1 MNHEY, CDR2 SVGAGI. The J gene is TRBJ2-7, the V gene TRBV6-5; maybe TRBD1 (5 bases). What was sequenced was PBMCs. This TCR derives from a woman aged 50 to 60 in good health and CMV-seropositive. The CDR3 reads CASSYRQHYEQYF. DNA for the CDR3: TGTGCCAGCAGTTATCGACAGCACTACGAGCAGTACTTC.